The 22 T cell receptor beta chains below come from one sample, sequenced in a study of cytomegalovirus exposure and HLA in healthy donors. Researchers ran the PCR with 60 Vbeta and 13 Jbeta primers. The assay was immunoSEQ multiplex PCR, and TCRdb's table has in-frame clones only and misses some. The sample yields some 160,000 clones, about four fifths seen once. The sequenced sample consisted of PBMCs. These receptors all come from a woman aged 40 to 55 in good health and CMV-seropositive.

This chain links TRBV27 with TRBJ1-6; maybe TRBD1 (5 bases). V lost 5 bases to trimming and J lost 7 bases, with 15 bases between them. Germline V lookup: CDR1 MNHEY, CDR2 SMNVEV (reference sequence). The CDR3 covers 15 residues. The CDR3 protein is CASSPPGGSNSPLHF. The CDR3 DNA sequence: TGTGCCAGCAGTCCCCCCGGGGGGTCCAATTCACCCCTCCACTTT.

The V call is TRBV28, the J call TRBJ1-6, with D possibly TRBD1 on 5 matching bases. CDR3 length: 15 amino acids. V gave up 4 bases and J gave up 7 bases, with 14 bases separating them. CDR1 and CDR2 (germline): MDHEN, SYDVKM. CDR3 DNA sequence: TGTGCCAGCAGTTCCTGGGGCGAAGAAAATTCACCCCTCCACTTT. It codes for CASSSWGEENSPLHF.

This clone was detected only a few times. This chain links TRBV7-3 with TRBJ1-1; D might be TRBD1 (6 bases). This CDR3 region has 13 residues. V lost 5 bases to trimming and J lost 4 bases, with 11 bases between them. From germline, CDR1 is SGHTA and CDR2 FQGTGA. The CDR3 nucleotides read TGTGCCAGCAGCCCGGGAGGGGGCACTGAAGCTTTCTTT. It specifies CASSPGGGTEAFF.

The chain recombines TRBV4-2 with TRBJ2-1, with 7 bases matching TRBD2. J was trimmed by 10 bases and V by 1 base; bases with no gene match: 13. CDR1 LGHNA and CDR2 YNFKEQ come from the germline V gene. The CDR3 loop spans 16 amino acids. The CDR3 sequence: CASSQARGTMAREQFF. CDR3 DNA sequence: TGTGCCAGCAGCCAAGCCCGCGGGACTATGGCCCGGGAGCAGTTCTTC.

The chain carries TRBV25-1 and TRBJ2-2; TRBD1 matches at 10 bases. From germline, CDR1 is MGHDK and CDR2 SYGVNS. CDR3 length equals 16 residues. With V trimmed by 3 bases and J by 4 bases, 5 bases remained unmatched. CDR3 region: CASSDPRTGGTGELFF. In DNA, the CDR3 is TGTGCCAGCAGTGATCCCCGGACAGGGGGCACCGGGGAGCTGTTTTTT.

J is TRBJ1-1 and V is TRBV28; no definite D call. V was cut by 4 bases and J by 2 bases, with 11 bases left in between. The CDR3 totals 14 residues. The germline V gene has CDR1 MDHEN and CDR2 SYDVKM. The DNA for the CDR3 is TGTGCCAGCAGTTCCCCCGCGACTAACACTGAAGCTTTCTTT. Its protein is CASSSPATNTEAFF.

The chain has TRBV7-9 and TRBJ2-6; 7 positions match TRBD1. Germline V gene sequence: CDR1 SEHNR, CDR2 FQNEAQ (reference sequence). The CDR3 has 18 amino acids. V trimming: 5 bases; J trimming: 0 bases; junction bases outside the gene matches: 10. This CDR3 reads CASSPAWTGNSGANVLTF. The CDR3 region has the DNA TGTGCCAGCAGCCCCGCTTGGACAGGCAACTCTGGGGCCAACGTCCTGACTTTC. The full variable domain, completed using reference TRBV7-9 and TRBJ2-6, is DTGVSQNPRHKITKRGQNVTFRCDPISEHNRLYWYRQTLGQGPEFLTYFQNEAQLEKSRLLSDRFSAERPKGSFSTLEIQRTEQGDSAMYLCASSPAWTGNSGANVLTFGAGSRLTVL.

This clone was picked up a small number of times. This chain connects TRBV14 to TRBJ2-1; D may be TRBD2 (5 bases). V lost 1 base to trimming and J lost 1 base, with 5 bases between them. The CDR3 extends over 14 amino acids. CDR1 is SGHDN and CDR2 is FVKESK in the germline V gene. The CDR3 here is CASSQGRSYNEQFF. CDR3 sequence (DNA): TGTGCCAGCAGCCAAGGGAGGTCCTACAATGAGCAGTTCTTC. Based on the CDR3 plus reference TRBV14 and TRBJ2-1, the full variable domain is EAGVTQFPSHSVIEKGQTVTLRCDPISGHDNLYWYRRVMGKEIKFLLHFVKESKQDESGMPNNRFLAERTGGTYSTLKVQPAELEDSGVYFCASSQGRSYNEQFFGPGTRLTVL.

The chain joins TRBV4-2 to TRBJ2-5, with a tentative D call TRBD2 (7 bases). Germline CDR1 LGHNA, CDR2 YNFKEQ. This CDR3 has 16 amino acids. Trimming cost V 4 bases and J 5 bases, with 20 bases left between them. CDR3 protein: CASSLGDGGPDETQYF. CDR3 nucleotides: TGTGCCAGCAGCCTAGGTGACGGGGGGCCAGATGAGACCCAGTACTTC.

V usage is TRBV18 and J usage is TRBJ1-4; 7 nucleotides match TRBD1. Trimming at V came to 6 bases and at J to 5 bases, leaving 6 bases not matched to a gene. Germline CDR1 KGHSH, CDR2 LQKENI. The CDR3 is made up of 14 amino acids. The CDR3 region has the DNA TGTGCCAGCTCGGAGGGACAGATAAATGAAAAACTGTTTTTT. This sequence encodes CASSEGQINEKLFF.

The chain recombines TRBV7-9 with TRBJ2-7; TRBD1 aligns across 9 bases. V gave up 5 bases and J gave up 4 bases; unmatched junction bases: 6. This CDR3 has 14 residues. Germline CDR1 and CDR2: SEHNR and FQNEAQ (reference sequence). CDR3 sequence: CASSPGTGHYEQYF. In DNA, the CDR3 is TGTGCCAGCAGCCCCGGGACAGGGCATTACGAGCAGTACTTC.

The rearrangement uses TRBV28 and TRBJ1-1; tentative D call: TRBD1 (5 bases). The CDR3 runs 18 residues. The germline gives CDR1 MDHEN, CDR2 SYDVKM. V was cut by 3 bases and J by 3 bases, with 23 bases left in between. The CDR3 region has the DNA TGTGCCAGCAGTTTCGAGGCCCAACAGACAGCCCAGGACACTGAAGCTTTCTTT. Its translation is CASSFEAQQTAQDTEAFF.

The chain carries TRBV7-6 and TRBJ1-6; possible D gene TRBD1, 5 bases. Looked up from germline, CDR1 is SGHVS and CDR2 is FNYEAQ. The CDR3 totals 15 residues. With 0 bases removed from V and 10 bases from J, the gap between germline ends came to 13 bases. The CDR3 region has the DNA TGTGCCAGCAGCTTAGCGTGGCAGGGCGGATCACCCCTCCACTTT. Translated: CASSLAWQGGSPLHF. Based on the CDR3 plus reference TRBV7-6 and TRBJ1-6, the full variable domain is GAGVSQSPRYKVTKRGQDVALRCDPISGHVSLYWYRQALGQGPEFLTYFNYEAQQDKSGLPNDRFSAERPEGSISTLTIQRTEQRDSAMYRCASSLAWQGGSPLHFGNGTRLTVT.

The chain couples TRBV27 to TRBJ1-5; 9 bases map to TRBD1. CDR1 MNHEY and CDR2 SMNVEV come from the germline V gene (reference sequence). Trimming cost V 8 bases and J 2 bases; bases outside gene matches: 4. The CDR3 is 14 residues long. Written as DNA, the CDR3 is TGTGCCAGCTCGGACAGGGGACGCAATCAGCCCCAGCATTTT. It yields the protein CASSDRGRNQPQHF.

The chain has TRBV5-1 and TRBJ2-1; 10 bases line up with TRBD2. Germline assignment: CDR1 SGHRS and CDR2 YFSETQ. This CDR3 is 15 amino acids long. V was clipped by 2 bases and J by 9 bases; unmatched bases: 8. The CDR3 region has the DNA TGCGCCAGCAGCTTCGGGCTAGCGGGAGCGGTTGAGCAGTTCTTC. Translating it yields CASSFGLAGAVEQFF.

This clone was counted once. This sequence joins TRBV23-1 and TRBJ2-1; 7 nucleotides agree with TRBD2. Being an ORF, TRBV23-1 has a function that is uncertain. The CDR3 extends over 14 amino acids. The trim removed 4 bases at V and 8 bases at J, leaving 8 bases unmatched. DNA for the CDR3: TGCGCCAGCAGTCCAGGGAGGGAGAGGGATGAGCAGTTCTTC. It is translated as CASSPGRERDEQFF.

This clone was counted between two and nine times. The CDR3 DNA follows: TGCGCCAGCAGCTCGTGGGGACAGACCACAGATACGCAGTATTTT. Residues: CASSSWGQTTDTQYF. The genes are TRBV5-1 and TRBJ2-3, with TRBD1 matching over 7 bases. The V gene end was trimmed by 3 bases and the J gene end by 2 bases; junction bases not matched to a gene: 6. This CDR3 is 15 amino acids long. The V gene's germline CDR1 is SGHRS and CDR2 YFSETQ.

V gene TRBV9 combines with J gene TRBJ2-5; TRBD2 matches 7 bases. The J call may be in error: the DNA end matches TRBJ2-7 better. Germline CDR1 is SGDLS and CDR2 is YYNGEE. This CDR3 has 16 residues. The CDR3 protein is CASSVRSGVSSYEQYF. Written as DNA, the CDR3 is TGTGCCAGCAGCGTCCGGAGCGGGGTAAGCTCCTACGAGCAGTACTTC.

CDR3 region: CATGLADQETQYF. CDR3 bases: TGTGCCACCGGACTAGCGGATCAAGAGACCCAGTACTTC. The rearrangement links TRBV15 to TRBJ2-5; TRBD2 matches 10 bases. J was trimmed by 2 bases and V by 8 bases; bases with no gene match: 2. The V gene's germline CDR1 is LNHNV and CDR2 YYDKDF (reference sequence). The CDR3 extends over 13 amino acids.

This chain links TRBV18 with TRBJ2-1, with TRBD1 identical over 8 bases. Germline CDR1 reads KGHSH; CDR2 reads LQKENI. The CDR3 is 14 amino acids. V trimming: 4 bases; J trimming: 7 bases; junction bases outside the gene matches: 6. The CDR3 coding sequence is TGTGCCAGCTCACTGGACAGGGCGTTTAATGAGCAGTTCTTC. It is translated as CASSLDRAFNEQFF.

The V call is TRBV7-3, the J call TRBJ2-2, with 8 positions matching TRBD1. The CDR3 is 15 amino acids. The J segment lost 7 bases and the V segment lost 5 bases, leaving 9 bases of the junction unmatched. CDR1 SGHTA and CDR2 FQGTGA come from the germline V gene. CDR3: CASSVGQGSFGELFF. The CDR3, as DNA: TGTGCCAGCAGCGTTGGACAGGGAAGTTTCGGGGAGCTGTTTTTT. Full variable domain (remainder filled in from reference TRBV7-3 and TRBJ2-2): GAGVSQTPSNKVTEKGKYVELRCDPISGHTALYWYRQSLGQGPEFLIYFQGTGAADDSGLPNDRFFAVRPEGSVSTLKIQRTERGDSAVYLCASSVGQGSFGELFFGEGSRLTVL.

As DNA, the CDR3 is TGTGCCAGCAGCCCCAGGGGAGTTAGCAATCAGCCCCAGCATTTT. It is translated as CASSPRGVSNQPQHF. The chain carries TRBV7-9 and TRBJ1-5, with D perhaps TRBD1 (6 bases). This CDR3 is 15 amino acids long. V lost 5 bases, J lost 0 bases, and 11 bases lay in between. The germline V gene has CDR1 SEHNR and CDR2 FQNEAQ (reference sequence).